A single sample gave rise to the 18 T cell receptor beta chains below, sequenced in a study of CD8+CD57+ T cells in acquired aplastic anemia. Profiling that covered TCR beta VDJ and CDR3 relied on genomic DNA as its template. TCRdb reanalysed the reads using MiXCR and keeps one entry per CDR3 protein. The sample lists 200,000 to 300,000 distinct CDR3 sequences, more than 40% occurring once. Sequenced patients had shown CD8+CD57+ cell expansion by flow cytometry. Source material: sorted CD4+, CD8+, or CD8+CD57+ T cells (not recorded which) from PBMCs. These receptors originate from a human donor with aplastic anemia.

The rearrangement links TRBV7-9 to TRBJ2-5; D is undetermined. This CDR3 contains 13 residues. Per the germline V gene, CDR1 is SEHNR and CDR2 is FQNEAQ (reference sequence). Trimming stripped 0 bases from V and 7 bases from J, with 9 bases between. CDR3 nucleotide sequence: TGTGCCAGCAGCTTAGCGGGTCGAGGGACCCAGTACTTC. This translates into CASSLAGRGTQYF. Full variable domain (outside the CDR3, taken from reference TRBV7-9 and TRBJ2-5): DTGVSQNPRHKITKRGQNVTFRCDPISEHNRLYWYRQTLGQGPEFLTYFQNEAQLEKSRLLSDRFSAERPKGSFSTLEIQRTEQGDSAMYLCASSLAGRGTQYFGPGTRLLVL.

The chain's CDR3 is CASRPLGTAPNYGYTF. The CDR3 DNA reads as TGTGCCAGCAGGCCGCTCGGGACAGCGCCTAACTATGGCTACACCTTC. The chain couples TRBV7-9 to TRBJ1-2; 7 bases are shared with TRBD1. Germline-derived CDR1 and CDR2 are SEHNR and FQNEAQ (reference sequence). The CDR3 is made up of 16 amino acids. V shed 6 bases, J shed 0 bases, and the junction held 10 bases outside the gene matches. The variable domain in full, with the rest retrieved from reference TRBV7-9 and TRBJ1-2, is DTGVSQNPRHKITKRGQNVTFRCDPISEHNRLYWYRQTLGQGPEFLTYFQNEAQLEKSRLLSDRFSAERPKGSFSTLEIQRTEQGDSAMYLCASRPLGTAPNYGYTFGSGTRLTVV.

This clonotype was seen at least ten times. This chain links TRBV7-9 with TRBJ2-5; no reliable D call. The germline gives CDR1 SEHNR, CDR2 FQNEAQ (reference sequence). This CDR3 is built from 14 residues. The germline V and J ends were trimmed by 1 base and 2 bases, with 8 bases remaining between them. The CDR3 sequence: CASSLVQLQETQYF. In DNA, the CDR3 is TGTGCCAGCAGCTTAGTACAGCTTCAAGAGACCCAGTACTTC. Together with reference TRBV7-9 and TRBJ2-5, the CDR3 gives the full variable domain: DTGVSQNPRHKITKRGQNVTFRCDPISEHNRLYWYRQTLGQGPEFLTYFQNEAQLEKSRLLSDRFSAERPKGSFSTLEIQRTEQGDSAMYLCASSLVQLQETQYFGPGTRLLVL.

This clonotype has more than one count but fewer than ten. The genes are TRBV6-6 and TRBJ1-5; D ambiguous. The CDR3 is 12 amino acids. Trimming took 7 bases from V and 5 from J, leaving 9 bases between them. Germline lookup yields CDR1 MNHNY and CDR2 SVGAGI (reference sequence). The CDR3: CASTRTDQPQHF. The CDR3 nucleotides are TGTGCCAGCACCAGGACGGATCAGCCCCAGCATTTT.

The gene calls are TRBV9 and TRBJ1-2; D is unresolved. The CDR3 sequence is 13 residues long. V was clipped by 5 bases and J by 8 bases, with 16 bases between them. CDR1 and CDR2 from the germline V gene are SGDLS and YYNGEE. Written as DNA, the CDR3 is TGTGCCAGCAGTTGGGTCGCGATGGGGGGCTACACCTTC. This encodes CASSWVAMGGYTF.

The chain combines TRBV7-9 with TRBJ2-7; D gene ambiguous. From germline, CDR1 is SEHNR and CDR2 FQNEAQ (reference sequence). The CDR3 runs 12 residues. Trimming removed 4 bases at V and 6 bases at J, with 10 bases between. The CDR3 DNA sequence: TGTGCCAGCAGCTCCCTCTCCCCCGAGCAGTACTTC. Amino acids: CASSSLSPEQYF.

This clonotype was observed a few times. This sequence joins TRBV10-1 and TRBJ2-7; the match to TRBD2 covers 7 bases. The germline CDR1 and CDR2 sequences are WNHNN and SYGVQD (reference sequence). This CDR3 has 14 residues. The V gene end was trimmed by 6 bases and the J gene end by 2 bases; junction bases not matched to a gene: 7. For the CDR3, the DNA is TGCGCCAGCAGCCTTAGCGGGTTACCCTACGAGCAGTACTTC. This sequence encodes CASSLSGLPYEQYF.

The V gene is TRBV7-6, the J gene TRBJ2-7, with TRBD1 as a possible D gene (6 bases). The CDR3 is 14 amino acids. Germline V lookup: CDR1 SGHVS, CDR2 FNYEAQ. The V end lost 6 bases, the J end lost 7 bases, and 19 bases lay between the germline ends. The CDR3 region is CASSVSAGAGEQYF. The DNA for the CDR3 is TGTGCCAGCAGTGTTAGCGCAGGGGCAGGGGAGCAGTACTTC.

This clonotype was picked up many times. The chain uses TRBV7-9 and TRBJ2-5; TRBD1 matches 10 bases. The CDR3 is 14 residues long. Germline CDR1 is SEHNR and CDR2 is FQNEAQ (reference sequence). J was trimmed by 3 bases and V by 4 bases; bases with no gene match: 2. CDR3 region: CASSWDRGKETQYF. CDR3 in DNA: TGTGCCAGCAGCTGGGACAGGGGAAAAGAGACCCAGTACTTC.

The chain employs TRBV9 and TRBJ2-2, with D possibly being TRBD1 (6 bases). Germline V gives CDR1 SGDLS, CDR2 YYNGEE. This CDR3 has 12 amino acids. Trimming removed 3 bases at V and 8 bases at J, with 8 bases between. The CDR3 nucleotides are TGTGCCAGCAGCGAAGGGACAGGGGAGCTGTTTTTT. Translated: CASSEGTGELFF.

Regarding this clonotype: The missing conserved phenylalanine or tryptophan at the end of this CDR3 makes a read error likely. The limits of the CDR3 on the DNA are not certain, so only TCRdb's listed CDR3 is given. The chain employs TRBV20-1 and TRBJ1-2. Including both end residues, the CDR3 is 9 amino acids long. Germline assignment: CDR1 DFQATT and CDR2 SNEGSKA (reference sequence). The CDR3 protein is CSAPGRLAG.

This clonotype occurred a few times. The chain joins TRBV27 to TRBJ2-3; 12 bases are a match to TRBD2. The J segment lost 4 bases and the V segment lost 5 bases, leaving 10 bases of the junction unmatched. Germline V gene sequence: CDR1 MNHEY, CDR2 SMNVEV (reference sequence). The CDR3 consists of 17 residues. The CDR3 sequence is CASSPHQTSGSPDTQYF. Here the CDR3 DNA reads TGTGCCAGCAGTCCGCACCAGACTAGCGGGAGTCCAGATACGCAGTATTTT.

The CDR3 here is CASSLVDRGQYF. CDR3 DNA: TGTGCCAGCAGCTTGGTGGACAGGGGCCAGTACTTC. The V gene is TRBV7-9, the J gene TRBJ2-5, with 9 bases that match TRBD1. The CDR3 is 12 residues long. CDR1 SEHNR and CDR2 FQNEAQ come from the germline V gene (reference sequence). Trimming cost V 3 bases and J 10 bases; bases outside gene matches: 3.

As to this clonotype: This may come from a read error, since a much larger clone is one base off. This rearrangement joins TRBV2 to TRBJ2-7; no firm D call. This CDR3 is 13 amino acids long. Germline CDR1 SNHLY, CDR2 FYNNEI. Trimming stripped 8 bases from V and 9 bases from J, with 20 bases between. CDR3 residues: CASAQAEGDGQYF. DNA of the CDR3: TGTGCCAGCGCCCAGGCGGAAGGAGACGGGCAGTACTTC.

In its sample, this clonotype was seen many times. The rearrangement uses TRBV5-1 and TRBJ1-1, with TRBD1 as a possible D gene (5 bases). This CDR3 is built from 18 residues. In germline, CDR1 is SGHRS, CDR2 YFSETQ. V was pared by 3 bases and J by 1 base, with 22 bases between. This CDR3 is CASSYLGLDGSSNTEAFF. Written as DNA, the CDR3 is TGCGCCAGCAGCTATTTGGGGCTGGACGGGTCCTCGAACACTGAAGCTTTCTTT.

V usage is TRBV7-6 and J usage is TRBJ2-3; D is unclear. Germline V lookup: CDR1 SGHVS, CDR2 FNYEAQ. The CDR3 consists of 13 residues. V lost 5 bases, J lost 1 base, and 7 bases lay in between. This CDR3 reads CASSIGRTDTQYF. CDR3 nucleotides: TGTGCCAGCAGCATCGGGCGCACAGATACGCAGTATTTT.

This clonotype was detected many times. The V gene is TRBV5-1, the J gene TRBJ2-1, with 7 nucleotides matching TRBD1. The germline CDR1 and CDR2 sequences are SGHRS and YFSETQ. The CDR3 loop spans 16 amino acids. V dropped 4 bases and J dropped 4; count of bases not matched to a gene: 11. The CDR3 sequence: CASSTSGTELYNEQFF. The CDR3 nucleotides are TGCGCCAGCAGCACCTCCGGGACAGAATTATACAATGAGCAGTTCTTC.

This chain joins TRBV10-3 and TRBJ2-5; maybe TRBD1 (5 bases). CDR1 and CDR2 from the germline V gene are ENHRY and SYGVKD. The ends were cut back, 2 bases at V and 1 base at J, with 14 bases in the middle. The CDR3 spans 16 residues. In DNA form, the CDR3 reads TGTGCCATCAGTGAGGGGGCCCGGACCTTCCAAGAGACCCAGTACTTC. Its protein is CAISEGARTFQETQYF.